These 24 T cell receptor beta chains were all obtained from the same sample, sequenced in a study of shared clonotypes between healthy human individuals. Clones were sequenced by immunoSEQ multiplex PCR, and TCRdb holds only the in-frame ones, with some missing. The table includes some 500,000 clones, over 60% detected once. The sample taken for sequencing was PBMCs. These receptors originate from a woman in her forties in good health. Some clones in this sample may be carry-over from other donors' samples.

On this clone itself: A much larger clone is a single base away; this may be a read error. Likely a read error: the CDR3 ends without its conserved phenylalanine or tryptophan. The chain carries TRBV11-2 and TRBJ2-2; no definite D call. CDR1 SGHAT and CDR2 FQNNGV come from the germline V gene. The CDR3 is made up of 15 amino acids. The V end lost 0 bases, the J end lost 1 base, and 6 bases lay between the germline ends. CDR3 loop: CASSLDYGNTGELFL. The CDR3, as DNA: TGTGCCAGCAGCTTAGATTATGGGAACACCGGGGAGCTGTTTCTT.

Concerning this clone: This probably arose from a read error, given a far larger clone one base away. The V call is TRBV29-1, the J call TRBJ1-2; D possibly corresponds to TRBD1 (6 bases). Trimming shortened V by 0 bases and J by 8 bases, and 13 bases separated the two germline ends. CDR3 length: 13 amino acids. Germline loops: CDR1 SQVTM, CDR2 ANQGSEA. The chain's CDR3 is CSVEDTTGLGYTF. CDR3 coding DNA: TGCAGCGTTGAAGACACTACAGGGTTAGGCTACACCTTC.

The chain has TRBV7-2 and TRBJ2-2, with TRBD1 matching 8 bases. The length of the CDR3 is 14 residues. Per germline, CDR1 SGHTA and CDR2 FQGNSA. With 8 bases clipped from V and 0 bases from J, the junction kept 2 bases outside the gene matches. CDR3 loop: CASGQGANTGELFF. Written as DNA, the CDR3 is TGTGCCAGCGGACAGGGAGCGAACACCGGGGAGCTGTTTTTT.

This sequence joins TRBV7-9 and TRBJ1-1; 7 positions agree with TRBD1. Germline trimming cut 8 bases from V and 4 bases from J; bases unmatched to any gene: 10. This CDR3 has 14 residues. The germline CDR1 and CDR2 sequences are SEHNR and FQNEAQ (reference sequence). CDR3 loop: CASDLTGLGTEAFF. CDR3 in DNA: TGTGCCAGCGACTTGACAGGGCTTGGCACTGAAGCTTTCTTT.

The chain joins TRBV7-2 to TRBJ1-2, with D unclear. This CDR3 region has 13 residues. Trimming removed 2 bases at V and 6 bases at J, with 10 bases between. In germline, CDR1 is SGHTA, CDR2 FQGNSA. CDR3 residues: CASSLTHSDGYTF. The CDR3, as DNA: TGTGCCAGCAGCTTAACCCACTCCGATGGCTACACCTTC. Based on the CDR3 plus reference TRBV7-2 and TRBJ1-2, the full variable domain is GAGVSQSPSNKVTEKGKDVELRCDPISGHTALYWYRQSLGQGLEFLIYFQGNSAPDKSGLPSDRFSAERTGGSVSTLTIQRTQQEDSAVYLCASSLTHSDGYTFGSGTRLTVV.

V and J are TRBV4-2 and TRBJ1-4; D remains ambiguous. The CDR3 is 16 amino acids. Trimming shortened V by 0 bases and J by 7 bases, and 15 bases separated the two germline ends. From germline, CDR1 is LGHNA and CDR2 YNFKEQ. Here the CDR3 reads CASSQDGEIGAEKLFF. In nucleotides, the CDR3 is TGTGCCAGCAGCCAAGATGGGGAAATCGGAGCTGAAAAACTGTTTTTT.

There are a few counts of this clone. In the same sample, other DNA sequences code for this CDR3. CDR3 residues: CASSPGKTYEQYF. In DNA form, the CDR3 reads TGTGCCAGCAGTCCGGGGAAAACCTACGAGCAGTACTTC. This rearrangement joins TRBV27 to TRBJ2-7, with D possibly matching TRBD2 (5 bases). Between the trimmed V and J ends, which lost 5 bases and 2 bases, there was a span of 10 bases. The CDR3 covers 13 residues. The germline CDR1 and CDR2 sequences are MNHEY and SMNVEV (reference sequence).

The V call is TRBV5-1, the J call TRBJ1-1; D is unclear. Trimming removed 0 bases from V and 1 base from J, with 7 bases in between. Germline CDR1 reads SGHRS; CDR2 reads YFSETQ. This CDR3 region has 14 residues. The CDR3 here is CASSLDGRNTEAFF. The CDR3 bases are TGCGCCAGCAGCTTGGATGGCAGGAACACTGAAGCTTTCTTT.

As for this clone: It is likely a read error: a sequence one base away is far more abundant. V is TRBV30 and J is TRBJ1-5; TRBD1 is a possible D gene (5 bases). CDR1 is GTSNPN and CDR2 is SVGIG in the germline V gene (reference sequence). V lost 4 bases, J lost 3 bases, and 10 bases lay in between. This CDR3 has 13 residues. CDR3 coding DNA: TGTGCCTGGACAGACAGTTTCAATCAGCCCCAGCATTTT. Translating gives CAWTDSFNQPQHF.

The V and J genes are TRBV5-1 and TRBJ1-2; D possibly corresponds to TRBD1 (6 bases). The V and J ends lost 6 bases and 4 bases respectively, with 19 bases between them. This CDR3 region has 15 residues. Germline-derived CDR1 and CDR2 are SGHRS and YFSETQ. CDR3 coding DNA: TGCGCCAGCACCCCCTCGGGGGGCGAGGGCTATGGCTACACCTTC. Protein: CASTPSGGEGYGYTF.

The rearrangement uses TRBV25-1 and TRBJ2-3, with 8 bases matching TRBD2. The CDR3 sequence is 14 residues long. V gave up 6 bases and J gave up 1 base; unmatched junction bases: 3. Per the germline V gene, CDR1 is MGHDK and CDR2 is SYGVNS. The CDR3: CASSLTSGTDTQYF. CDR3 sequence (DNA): TGTGCCAGCAGCTTGACTAGCGGCACAGATACGCAGTATTTT.

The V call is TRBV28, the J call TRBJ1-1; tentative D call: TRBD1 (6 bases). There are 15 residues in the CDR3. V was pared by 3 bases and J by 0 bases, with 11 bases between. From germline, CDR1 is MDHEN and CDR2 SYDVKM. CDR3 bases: TGTGCCAGCAGTTTTGTTGGGGGCTTGAACACTGAAGCTTTCTTT. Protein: CASSFVGGLNTEAFF. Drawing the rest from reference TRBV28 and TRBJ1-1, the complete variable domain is DVKVTQSSRYLVKRTGEKVFLECVQDMDHENMFWYRQDPGLGLRLIYFSYDVKMKEKGDIPEGYSVSREKKERFSLILESASTNQTSMYLCASSFVGGLNTEAFFGQGTRLTVV.

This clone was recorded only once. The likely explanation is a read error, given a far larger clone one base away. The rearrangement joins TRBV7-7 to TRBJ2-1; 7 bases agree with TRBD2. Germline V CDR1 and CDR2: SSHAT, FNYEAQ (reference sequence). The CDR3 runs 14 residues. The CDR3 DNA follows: TGTGCTAGCAGCCTTTCTAGCGGTTACAATGAGCAGTTCTTC. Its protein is CASSLSSGYNEQFF.

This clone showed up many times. CDR3 in DNA: TGTGCCAGTAGACCCGGGGGAAACACCGGGGAGCTGTTTTTT. This translates into CASRPGGNTGELFF. V is TRBV19 and J is TRBJ2-2; D possibly corresponds to TRBD2 (6 bases). Germline V gene data show CDR1 as LNHDA and CDR2 as SQIVND (reference sequence). Trimming took off 6 bases at V and 2 bases at J, with 10 bases between the two ends. There are 14 residues in the CDR3.

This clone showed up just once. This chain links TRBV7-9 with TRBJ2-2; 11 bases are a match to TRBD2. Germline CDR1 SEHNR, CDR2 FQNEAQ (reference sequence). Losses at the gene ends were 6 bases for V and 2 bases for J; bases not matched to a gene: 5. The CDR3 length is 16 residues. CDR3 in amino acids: CASRATSGSNTGELFF. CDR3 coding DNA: TGTGCCAGCAGGGCAACTAGCGGGAGTAACACCGGGGAGCTGTTTTTT. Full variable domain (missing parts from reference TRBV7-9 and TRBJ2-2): DTGVSQNPRHKITKRGQNVTFRCDPISEHNRLYWYRQTLGQGPEFLTYFQNEAQLEKSRLLSDRFSAERPKGSFSTLEIQRTEQGDSAMYLCASRATSGSNTGELFFGEGSRLTVL.

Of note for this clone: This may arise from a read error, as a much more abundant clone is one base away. The CDR3 here is CASSQGTRAVLKGSYEQHF. The CDR3 DNA reads as TGTGCCAGCAGCCAAGGTACCCGGGCCGTTCTGAAGGGTTCCTACGAGCAGCACTTC. The rearrangement joins TRBV14 to TRBJ2-5; D ambiguous. The CDR3 totals 19 residues. CDR1 is SGHDN and CDR2 is FVKESK in the germline V gene.

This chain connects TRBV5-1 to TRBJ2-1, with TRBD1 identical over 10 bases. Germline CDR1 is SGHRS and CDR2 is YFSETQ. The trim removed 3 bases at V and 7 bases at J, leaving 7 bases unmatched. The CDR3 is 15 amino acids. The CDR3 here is CASSSRGQGKNEQFF. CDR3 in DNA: TGCGCCAGCAGCTCCCGGGGACAGGGGAAGAATGAGCAGTTCTTC.

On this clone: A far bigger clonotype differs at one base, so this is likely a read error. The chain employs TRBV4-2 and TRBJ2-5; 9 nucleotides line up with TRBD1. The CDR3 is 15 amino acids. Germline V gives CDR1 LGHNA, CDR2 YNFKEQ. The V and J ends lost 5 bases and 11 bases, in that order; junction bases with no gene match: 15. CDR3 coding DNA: TGTGCCAGCAGCACCCGGGACAGGGAAGGGCGGGGGCAGTACTTC. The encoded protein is CASSTRDREGRGQYF.

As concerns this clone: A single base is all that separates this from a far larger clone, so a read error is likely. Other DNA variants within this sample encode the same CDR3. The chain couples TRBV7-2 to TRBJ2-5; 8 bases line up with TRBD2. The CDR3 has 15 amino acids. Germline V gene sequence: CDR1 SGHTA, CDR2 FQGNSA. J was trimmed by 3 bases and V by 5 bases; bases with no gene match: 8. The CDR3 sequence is CASSRSGLAEETQYF. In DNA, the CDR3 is TGTGCCAGCAGCCGGTCCGGACTAGCCGAAGAGACCCAGTACTTC.

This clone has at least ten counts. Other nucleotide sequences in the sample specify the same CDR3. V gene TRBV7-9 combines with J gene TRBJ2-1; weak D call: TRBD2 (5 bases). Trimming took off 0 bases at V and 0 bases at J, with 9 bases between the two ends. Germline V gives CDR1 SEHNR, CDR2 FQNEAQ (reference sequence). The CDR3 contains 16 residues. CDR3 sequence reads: CASSLALAGSYNEQFF. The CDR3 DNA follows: TGTGCCAGCAGCTTAGCCTTGGCGGGCTCCTACAATGAGCAGTTCTTC. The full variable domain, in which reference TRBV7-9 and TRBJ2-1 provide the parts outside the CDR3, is DTGVSQNPRHKITKRGQNVTFRCDPISEHNRLYWYRQTLGQGPEFLTYFQNEAQLEKSRLLSDRFSAERPKGSFSTLEIQRTEQGDSAMYLCASSLALAGSYNEQFFGPGTRLTVL.

The CDR3 DNA is TGTGCCAGCAAAAGGTCTGCAACTAATGAAAAACTGTTTTTT. The encoded protein is CASKRSATNEKLFF. The J gene is TRBJ1-4, the V gene TRBV6-5; no clear D. Germline loops: CDR1 MNHEY, CDR2 SVGAGI. The V gene lost 7 bases and the J gene lost 0 bases, with 9 bases spanning the gap. The CDR3 is made up of 14 amino acids.

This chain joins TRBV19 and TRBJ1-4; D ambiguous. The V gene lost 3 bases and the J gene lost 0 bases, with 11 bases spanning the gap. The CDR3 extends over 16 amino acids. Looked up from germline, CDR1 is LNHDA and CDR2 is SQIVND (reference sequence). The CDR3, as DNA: TGTGCCAGTAGTATCGGCATATTTGCAACTAATGAAAAACTGTTTTTT. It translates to CASSIGIFATNEKLFF.

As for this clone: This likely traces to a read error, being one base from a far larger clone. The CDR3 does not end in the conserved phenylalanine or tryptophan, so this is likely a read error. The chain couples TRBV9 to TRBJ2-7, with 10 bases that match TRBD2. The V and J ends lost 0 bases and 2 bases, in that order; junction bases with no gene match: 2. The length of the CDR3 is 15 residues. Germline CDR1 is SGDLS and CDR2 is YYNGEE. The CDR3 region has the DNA TGTGCCAGCAGCGTAGGGACTAGCGGTCCCTACGAGCAGTACTCC. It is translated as CASSVGTSGPYEQYS.

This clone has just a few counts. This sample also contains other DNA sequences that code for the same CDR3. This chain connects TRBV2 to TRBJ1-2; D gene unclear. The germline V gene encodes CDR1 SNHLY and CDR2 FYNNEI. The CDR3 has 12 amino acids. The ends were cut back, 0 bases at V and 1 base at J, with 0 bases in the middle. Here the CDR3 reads CASSEANYGYTF. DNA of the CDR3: TGTGCCAGCAGTGAAGCTAACTATGGCTACACCTTC.